The next 9 T cell receptor beta chains were all read from a single sample in a study of blood T cells in healthy people across ages. A sample-barcoded 5' primer and a J-beta primer mix were used in a second PCR of about 6 to 11 cycles. MiXCR was run by TCRdb on the 5' RACE reads, yielding one entry per CDR3 protein. The sample lists some 920,000 distinct CDR3 sequences, roughly 51% occurring once. The sample consisted of blood. These receptor sequences come from a woman aged 55 to 70 in good health.

J is TRBJ1-6 and V is TRBV14, with 12 bases aligning to TRBD1. The J segment lost 10 bases and the V segment lost 1 base, leaving 2 bases of the junction unmatched. The CDR3 has 15 amino acids. Germline V lookup: CDR1 SGHDN, CDR2 FVKESK. The CDR3 DNA reads TGTGCCAGCAGCCAAGGGGACAGGGGGCGGTCACCCCTCCACTTT. This encodes CASSQGDRGRSPLHF.

This clonotype was recorded a few times. The chain couples TRBV7-3 to TRBJ2-1; weak D call: TRBD2 (6 bases). This CDR3 has 13 residues. In germline, CDR1 is SGHTA, CDR2 FQGTGA. V lost 2 bases and J 12 bases, leaving 14 bases between the germline ends. For the CDR3, the DNA is TGTGCCAGCAGCTTATCAGGCGGGATAAGGCAGTTCTTC. This gives the protein CASSLSGGIRQFF.

The rearrangement uses TRBV29-1 and TRBJ2-3, with D possibly TRBD2 on 7 matching bases. Germline CDR1 is SQVTM and CDR2 is ANQGSEA. There are 12 residues in the CDR3. The germline V and J ends were trimmed by 8 bases and 7 bases, with 16 bases remaining between them. The DNA of the CDR3 is TGCAGCTCCCGGGGGGCGTCCAATACGCAGTATTTT. Translating it yields CSSRGASNTQYF.

The chain links TRBV29-1 to TRBJ2-7; D not certain. Trimming shortened V by 7 bases and J by 3 bases, and 16 bases separated the two germline ends. Germline V lookup: CDR1 SQVTM, CDR2 ANQGSEA. CDR3 length: 13 residues. CDR3: CSALGRLSYEQYF. Written as DNA, the CDR3 is TGCAGCGCCTTAGGGCGGCTGAGCTACGAGCAGTACTTC.

This clonotype was seen a handful of times. The V call is TRBV29-1, the J call TRBJ2-1; 14 bases agree with TRBD2. Trimming cost V 2 bases and J 7 bases; bases outside gene matches: 4. The CDR3 is 15 residues long. In germline, CDR1 is SQVTM, CDR2 ANQGSEA. The CDR3 protein is CSVERGTSGSNEQFF. The CDR3, as DNA: TGCAGCGTTGAACGCGGGACTAGCGGGAGTAATGAGCAGTTCTTC.

The chain couples TRBV7-6 to TRBJ2-7; 8 nucleotides match TRBD1. The CDR3 totals 14 residues. Germline V lookup: CDR1 SGHVS, CDR2 FNYEAQ. Trimming took 5 bases from V and 2 from J; bases not matched to a gene: 5. Here the CDR3 reads CASSTQTGAYEQYF. The CDR3 nucleotides read TGTGCCAGCAGCACCCAGACAGGGGCCTACGAGCAGTACTTC.

This clonotype was detected once. This rearrangement joins TRBV28 to TRBJ2-2, with a weak D call TRBD1 (6 bases). In germline, CDR1 is MDHEN, CDR2 SYDVKM. CDR3 length: 14 amino acids. Trimming left V 5 bases short and J 3 bases short, with 10 bases between. CDR3 protein: CASSLTGHTGELFF. CDR3 DNA: TGTGCCAGCAGTCTTACAGGGCACACCGGGGAGCTGTTTTTT.

The CDR3 loop is CSAGAPGTSGRVGEQYF. CDR3 nucleotides: TGCAGTGCTGGGGCGCCCGGGACTAGCGGGAGGGTGGGCGAGCAGTACTTC. The chain combines TRBV20-1 with TRBJ2-1; 16 bases match TRBD2. The DNA end is a closer match to TRBJ2-7, so the J assignment may be wrong. Germline V gene data show CDR1 as DFQATT and CDR2 as SNEGSKA (reference sequence). CDR3 length: 17 amino acids.

The chain combines TRBV12-3 or TRBV12-4 with TRBJ2-3; D tentatively fits TRBD1 or TRBD2 (5 bases each). The V and J ends lost 7 bases and 3 bases respectively, with 17 bases between them. CDR3 length: 15 amino acids. CDR3 amino acids: CASTGARAETDTQYF. The CDR3 region has the DNA TGTGCCAGCACCGGGGCCAGGGCCGAAACAGATACGCAGTATTTT.